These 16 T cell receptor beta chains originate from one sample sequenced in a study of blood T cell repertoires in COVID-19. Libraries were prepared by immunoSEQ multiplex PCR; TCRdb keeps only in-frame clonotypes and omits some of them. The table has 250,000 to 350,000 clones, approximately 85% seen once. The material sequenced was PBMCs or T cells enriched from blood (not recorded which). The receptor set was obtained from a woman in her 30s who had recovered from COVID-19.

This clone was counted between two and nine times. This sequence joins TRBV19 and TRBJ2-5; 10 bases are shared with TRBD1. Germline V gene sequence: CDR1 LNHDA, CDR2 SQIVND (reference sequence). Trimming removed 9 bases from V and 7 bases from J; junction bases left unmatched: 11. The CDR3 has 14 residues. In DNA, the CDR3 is TGTGCCAGCGACTCGGACAGGGGGAGGGGGACCCAGTACTTC. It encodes CASDSDRGRGTQYF.

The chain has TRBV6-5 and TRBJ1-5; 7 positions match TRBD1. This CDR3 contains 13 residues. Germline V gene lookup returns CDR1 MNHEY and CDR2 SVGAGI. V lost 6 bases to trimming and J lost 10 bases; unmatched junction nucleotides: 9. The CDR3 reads CASREGAAFPQHF. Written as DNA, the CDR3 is TGTGCCAGCAGGGAGGGGGCAGCGTTCCCCCAGCATTTT.

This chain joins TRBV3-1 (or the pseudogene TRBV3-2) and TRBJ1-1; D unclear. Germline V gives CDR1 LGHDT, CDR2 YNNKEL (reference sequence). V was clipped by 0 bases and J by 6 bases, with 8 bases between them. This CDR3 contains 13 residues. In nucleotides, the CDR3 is TGTGCCAGCAGCCAAGATCCAGGCGCTGAAGCTTTCTTT. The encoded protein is CASSQDPGAEAFF.

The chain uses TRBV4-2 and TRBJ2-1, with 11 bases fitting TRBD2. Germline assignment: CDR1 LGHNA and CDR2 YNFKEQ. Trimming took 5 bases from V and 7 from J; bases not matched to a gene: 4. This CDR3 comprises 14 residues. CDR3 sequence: CASSGLAGGNEQFF. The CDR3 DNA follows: TGTGCCAGCAGCGGACTAGCGGGTGGGAATGAGCAGTTCTTC.

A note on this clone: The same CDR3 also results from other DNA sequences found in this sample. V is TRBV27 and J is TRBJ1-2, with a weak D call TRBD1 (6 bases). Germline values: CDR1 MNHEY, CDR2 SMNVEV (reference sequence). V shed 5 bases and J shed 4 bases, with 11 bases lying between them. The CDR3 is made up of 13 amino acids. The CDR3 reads CASSQDRSYGYTF. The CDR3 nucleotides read TGTGCCAGCAGTCAGGACAGAAGCTATGGCTACACCTTC.

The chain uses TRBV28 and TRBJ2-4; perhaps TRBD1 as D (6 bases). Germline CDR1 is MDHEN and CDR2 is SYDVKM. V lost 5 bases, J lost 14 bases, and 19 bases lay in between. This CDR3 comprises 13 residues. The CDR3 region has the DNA TGTGCCAGCAGTAACTCCCGAGGGGGATATAAGTACTTC. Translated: CASSNSRGGYKYF.

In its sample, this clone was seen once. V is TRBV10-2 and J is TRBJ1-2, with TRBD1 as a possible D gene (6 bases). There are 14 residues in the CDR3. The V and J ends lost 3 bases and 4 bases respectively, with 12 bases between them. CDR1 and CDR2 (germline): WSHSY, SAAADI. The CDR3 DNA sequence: TGCGCCAGCAGTGACTCCAGGACAGCCTATGGCTACACCTTC. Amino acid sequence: CASSDSRTAYGYTF.

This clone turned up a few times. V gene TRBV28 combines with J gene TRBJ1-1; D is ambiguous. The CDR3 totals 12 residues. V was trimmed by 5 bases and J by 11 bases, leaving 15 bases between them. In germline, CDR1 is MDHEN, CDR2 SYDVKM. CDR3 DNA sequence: TGTGCCAGCAGTCTTAACAGTCTTCAGGCTTTCTTT. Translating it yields CASSLNSLQAFF.

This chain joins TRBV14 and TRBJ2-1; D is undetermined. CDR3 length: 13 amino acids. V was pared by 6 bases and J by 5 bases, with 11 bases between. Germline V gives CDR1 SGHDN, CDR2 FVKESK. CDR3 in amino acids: CASRRDLDNEQFF. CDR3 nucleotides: TGTGCCAGCAGGCGTGACTTGGACAATGAGCAGTTCTTC.

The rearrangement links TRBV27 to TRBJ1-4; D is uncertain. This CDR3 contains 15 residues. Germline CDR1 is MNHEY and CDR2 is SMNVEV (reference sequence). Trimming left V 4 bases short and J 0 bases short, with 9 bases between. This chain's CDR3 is CASSSRRTTNEKLFF. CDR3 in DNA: TGTGCCAGCAGTTCTAGGAGGACAACTAATGAAAAACTGTTTTTT. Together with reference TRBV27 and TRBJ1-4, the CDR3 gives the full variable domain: EAQVTQNPRYLITVTGKKLTVTCSQNMNHEYMSWYRQDPGLGLRQIYYSMNVEVTDKGDVPEGYKVSRKEKRNFPLILESPSPNQTSLYFCASSSRRTTNEKLFFGSGTQLSVL.

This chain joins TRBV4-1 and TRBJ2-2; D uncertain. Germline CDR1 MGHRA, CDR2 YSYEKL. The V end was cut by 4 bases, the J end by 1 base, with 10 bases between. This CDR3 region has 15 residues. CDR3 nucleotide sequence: TGCGCCAGCAGCCGAGCTAATGTGAACACCGGGGAGCTGTTTTTT. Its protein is CASSRANVNTGELFF.

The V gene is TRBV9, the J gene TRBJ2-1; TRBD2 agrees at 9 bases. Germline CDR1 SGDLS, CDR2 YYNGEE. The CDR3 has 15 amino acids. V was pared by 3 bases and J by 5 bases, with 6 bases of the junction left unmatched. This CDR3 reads CASSAIAGANNEQFF. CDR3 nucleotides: TGTGCCAGCAGCGCCATAGCGGGGGCAAACAATGAGCAGTTCTTC. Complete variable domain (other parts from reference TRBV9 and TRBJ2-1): DSGVTQTPKHLITATGQRVTLRCSPRSGDLSVYWYQQSLDQGLQFLIQYYNGEERAKGNILERFSAQQFPDLHSELNLSSLELGDSALYFCASSAIAGANNEQFFGPGTRLTVL.

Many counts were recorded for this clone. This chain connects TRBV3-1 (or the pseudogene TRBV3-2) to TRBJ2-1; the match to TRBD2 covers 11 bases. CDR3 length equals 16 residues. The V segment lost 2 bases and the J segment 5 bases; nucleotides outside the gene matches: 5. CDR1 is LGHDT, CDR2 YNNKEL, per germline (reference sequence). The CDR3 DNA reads TGTGCCAGCAGCCAACTAGCGGGGGGACCTAACAATGAGCAGTTCTTC. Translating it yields CASSQLAGGPNNEQFF.

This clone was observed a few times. DNA for the CDR3: TGTGCCAGCGGGAAATCCGGGGGGCGGAATGGCTACACCTTC. Protein product: CASGKSGGRNGYTF. The chain joins TRBV28 to TRBJ1-2; D is perhaps TRBD1 (6 bases). The V end was cut by 8 bases, the J end by 6 bases, with 19 bases between. Germline CDR1 MDHEN, CDR2 SYDVKM. This CDR3 comprises 14 residues.

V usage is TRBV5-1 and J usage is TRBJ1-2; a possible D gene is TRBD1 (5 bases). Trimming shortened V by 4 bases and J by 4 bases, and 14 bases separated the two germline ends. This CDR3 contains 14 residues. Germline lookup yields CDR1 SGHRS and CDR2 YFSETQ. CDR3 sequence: CASSPSETAYGYTF. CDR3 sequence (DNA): TGCGCCAGCAGCCCTAGTGAGACAGCCTATGGCTACACCTTC.

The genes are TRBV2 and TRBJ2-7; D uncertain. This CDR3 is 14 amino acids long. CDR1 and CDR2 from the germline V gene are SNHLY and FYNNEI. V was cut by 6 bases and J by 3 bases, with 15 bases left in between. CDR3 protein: CASRNVGDLYEQYF. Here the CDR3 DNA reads TGTGCCAGCAGGAACGTGGGCGACCTCTACGAGCAGTACTTC.